The source of this T cell receptor (beta chain) is a study of blood T cell repertoires in COVID-19. Study background: Some COVID-19 samples were acute and others convalescent; all came from the United States, Italy and Spain. PBMCs, B-cell-depleted T cells, or T cells provided the cDNA or gDNA that made up the material.

This clone appeared a few times. Authors' analysis steps: Reference gene primer amplification yielded estimated nucleated cell counts. Generated by immunoSEQ multiplex PCR, the TCRdb table keeps only in-frame clones and is missing some. That table gives V, J and clone size, and the DNA gave D and trimming. In the table there are approximately 240,000 clones, 70% to 90% of which are singletons. This CDR3 comprises 16 residues. Between the trimmed V and J ends, which lost 4 bases and 10 bases, there was a span of 20 bases. From germline, CDR1 is MNHNS and CDR2 SASEGT. Sequencing was performed on peripheral blood. V and J are TRBV6-1 and TRBJ1-6, with TRBD1 as a possible D gene (5 bases). The sequence derives from a woman aged 60-70 years with active or convalescent COVID-19. CDR3 DNA: TGTGCCAGCAGTGTGGCCAGGGCTCTCGCGGGGTCACCCCTCCACTTT. Translating it yields CASSVARALAGSPLHF.